The 9 T cell receptor beta chains presented below share a single source sample, sequenced in a study of monozygotic twins with inflammatory bowel disease. Reanalyzing the 5' RACE reads, TCRdb keeps one entry per CDR3 protein, without DNA. The listing records 400,000 to 500,000 distinct CDR3 sequences. Sequenced sample: blood. These TCRs come from a human donor with ulcerative colitis or Crohn's disease, or a healthy co-twin of an affected twin (not recorded which).

The rearrangement joins TRBV12-3 or TRBV12-4 to TRBJ2-3; TCRdb's D gene call, TRBD1, goes unchecked for lack of DNA. The length of the CDR3 is 14 residues. The CDR3 region is CASSFGGWADTQYF.

The rearrangement joins TRBV20-1 to TRBJ2-3. CDR1 and CDR2 from the germline V gene are DFQATT and SNEGSKA (reference sequence). CDR3 length: 12 residues. The CDR3 sequence is CSASSTLDTQYF.

The CDR3 protein is CASSISWTGENEQYF. This rearrangement joins TRBV7-2 to TRBJ2-7; TCRdb reports TRBD1, a call that lacks DNA to check it against. The germline CDR1 and CDR2 sequences are SGHTA and FQGNSA. The CDR3 totals 15 residues.

The chain couples TRBV20-1 to TRBJ2-7; TCRdb designates TRBD2, a call that cannot be tested without DNA. The CDR3 spans 15 residues. CDR1 and CDR2 (germline): DFQATT, SNEGSKA (reference sequence). This CDR3 reads CSAKSLAGGTSEQYF.

The chain joins TRBV5-1 to TRBJ2-1. Germline CDR1 SGHRS, CDR2 YFSETQ. The CDR3 runs to 13 residues. The CDR3 sequence: CASSLDGYNEQFF.

V usage is TRBV6-1 and J usage is TRBJ1-6. This CDR3 has 16 residues. CDR1 and CDR2 (germline): MNHNS, SASEGT. The CDR3 reads CASSEQMFSYNSPLHF.

This chain links TRBV28 with TRBJ1-4. This CDR3 has 11 residues. Germline CDR1 MDHEN, CDR2 SYDVKM. CDR3 sequence: CASSSVEKLFF.

The chain couples TRBV5-1 to TRBJ2-1; TCRdb picks TRBD2, but there is no DNA to check that call. Germline CDR1 reads SGHRS; CDR2 reads YFSETQ. This CDR3 has 18 residues. The CDR3: CASSTDGGTSLSYNEQFF.

This chain joins TRBV3-1 and TRBJ2-2; lacking DNA, the TRBD2 call made by TCRdb goes unchecked. CDR3 length: 16 amino acids. Looked up from germline, CDR1 is LGHDT and CDR2 is YNNKEL (reference sequence). This CDR3 reads CASSHRGVLNTGELFF.